This T cell receptor beta chain was captured by sequencing in a study of blood T cell repertoires in COVID-19. Original handling: Reference gene primer amplification in the assay estimated nucleated cell counts. Libraries were prepared by immunoSEQ multiplex PCR; TCRdb keeps only in-frame clonotypes and omits some of them. That table supplies the V and J calls and clone size; D and trimming were determined from the DNA. The sample records over 100,000 clones, about 80% being singletons. Sequenced sample: peripheral blood. The TCR sequence derives from a woman of 80 years or more with active or convalescent COVID-19.

This chain's CDR3 is CASSPGHQNTEAFF. As DNA, the CDR3 is TGTGCCAGCAGCCCGGGACACCAGAACACTGAAGCTTTCTTT. The V gene is TRBV7-2, the J gene TRBJ1-1; D may be TRBD1 (6 bases). CDR3 length equals 14 residues. Deletions cut 5 bases from V and 1 base from J, with 11 bases between. Germline loops: CDR1 SGHTA, CDR2 FQGNSA.